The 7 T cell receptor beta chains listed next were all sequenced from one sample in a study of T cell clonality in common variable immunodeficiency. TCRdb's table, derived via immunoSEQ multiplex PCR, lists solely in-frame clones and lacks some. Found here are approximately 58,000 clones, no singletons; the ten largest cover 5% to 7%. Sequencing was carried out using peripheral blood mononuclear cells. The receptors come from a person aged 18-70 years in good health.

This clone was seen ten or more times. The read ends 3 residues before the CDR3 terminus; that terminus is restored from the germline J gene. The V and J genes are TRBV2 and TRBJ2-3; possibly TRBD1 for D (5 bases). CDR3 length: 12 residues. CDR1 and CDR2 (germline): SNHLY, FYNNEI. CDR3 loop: CASSEAQGTQYF. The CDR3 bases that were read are TGTGCCAGCAGTGAAGCGCAGGGAACG. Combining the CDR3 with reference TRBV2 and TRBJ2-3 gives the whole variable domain EPEVTQTPSHQVTQMGQEVILRCVPISNHLYFYWYRQILGQKVEFLVSFYNNEISEKSEIFDDQFSVERPDGSNFTLKIRSTKLEDSAMYFCASSEAQGTQYFGPGTRLTVL.

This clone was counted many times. The CDR3 DNA, read in part, is TGTGCCAGCAGCTTGACGAGGACAGGGGCCTACGAG. Translation gives CASSLTRTGAYE. In full, the CDR3 reads CASSLTRTGAYEQYF. The rearrangement uses TRBV7-6 and TRBJ2-7, with 9 bases fitting TRBD1. The read ends 3 residues early relative to the CDR3; the germline J gene fills the gap. The V segment lost 3 bases and the J segment 2 bases; nucleotides outside the gene matches: 5. The germline CDR1 and CDR2 sequences are SGHVS and FNYEAQ. The CDR3 contains 15 residues.

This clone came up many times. CDR3 loop: CASTPGQTTYEQYF. The covered CDR3 bases are TGTGCCAGCACTCCGGGACAGACCACCTACGAG. The V and J genes are TRBV9 and TRBJ2-7, with 7 positions matching TRBD1. Read coverage stops 3 residues before the CDR3 terminus; the germline J gene supplies the remainder. The V and J ends lost 6 bases and 2 bases, in that order; junction bases with no gene match: 8. This CDR3 has 14 amino acids. Germline assignment: CDR1 SGDLS and CDR2 YYNGEE.

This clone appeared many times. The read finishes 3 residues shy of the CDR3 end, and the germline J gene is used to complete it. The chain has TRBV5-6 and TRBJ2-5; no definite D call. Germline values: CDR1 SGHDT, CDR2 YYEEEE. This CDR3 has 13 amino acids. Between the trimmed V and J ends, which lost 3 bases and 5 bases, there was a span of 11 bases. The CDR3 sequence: CASSSGLAETQYF. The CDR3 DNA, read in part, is TGTGCCAGCAGCTCAGGTTTGGCGGAGACC.

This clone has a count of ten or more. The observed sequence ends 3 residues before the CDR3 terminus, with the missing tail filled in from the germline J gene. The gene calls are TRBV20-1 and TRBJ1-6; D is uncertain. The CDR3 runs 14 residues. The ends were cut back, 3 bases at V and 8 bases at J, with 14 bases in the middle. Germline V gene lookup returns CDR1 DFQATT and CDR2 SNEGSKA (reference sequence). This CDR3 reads CSASPGSGDSPLHF. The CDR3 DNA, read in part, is TGCAGTGCTAGTCCGGGGAGTGGCGATTCACCC.

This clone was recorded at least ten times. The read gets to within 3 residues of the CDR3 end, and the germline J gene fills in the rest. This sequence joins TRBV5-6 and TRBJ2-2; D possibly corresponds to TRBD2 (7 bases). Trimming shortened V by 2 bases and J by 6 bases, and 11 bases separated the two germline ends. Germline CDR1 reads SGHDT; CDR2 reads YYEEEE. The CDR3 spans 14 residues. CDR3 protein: CASSFGGRPGELFF. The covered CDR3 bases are TGTGCCAGCAGCTTCGGGGGGCGTCCCGGGGAG.

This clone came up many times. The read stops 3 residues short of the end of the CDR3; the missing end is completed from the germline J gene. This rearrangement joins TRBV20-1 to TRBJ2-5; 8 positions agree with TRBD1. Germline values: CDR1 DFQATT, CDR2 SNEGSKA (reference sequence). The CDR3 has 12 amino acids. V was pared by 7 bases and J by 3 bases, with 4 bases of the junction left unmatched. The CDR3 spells CSGLGQEETQYF. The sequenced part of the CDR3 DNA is TGCAGTGGATTGGGACAGGAAGAGACC.